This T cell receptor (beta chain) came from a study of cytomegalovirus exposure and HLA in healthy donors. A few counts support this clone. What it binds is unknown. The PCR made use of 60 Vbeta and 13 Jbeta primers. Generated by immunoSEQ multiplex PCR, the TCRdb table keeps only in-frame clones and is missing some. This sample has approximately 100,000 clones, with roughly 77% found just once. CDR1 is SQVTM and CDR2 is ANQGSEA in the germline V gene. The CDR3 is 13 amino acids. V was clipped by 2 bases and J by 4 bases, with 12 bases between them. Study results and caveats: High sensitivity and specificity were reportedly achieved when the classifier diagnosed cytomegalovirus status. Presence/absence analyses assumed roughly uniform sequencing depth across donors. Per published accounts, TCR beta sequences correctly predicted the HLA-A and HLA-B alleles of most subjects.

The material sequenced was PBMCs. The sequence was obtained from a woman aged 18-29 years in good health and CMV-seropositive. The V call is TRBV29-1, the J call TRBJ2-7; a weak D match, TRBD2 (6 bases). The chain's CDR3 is CSVEFRGRYEQYF. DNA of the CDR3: TGCAGCGTTGAATTTCGGGGGAGGTACGAGCAGTACTTC.